The clone carrying this T cell receptor (beta chain) was counted once. These data belong to a study of T cells after somatic rescue of genetic block. The assay was immunoSEQ multiplex PCR, and TCRdb's table has in-frame clones only and misses some. Of tens of thousands of clones detected, around 92% appear once; the ten largest clones hold around 3%. Trimming at V came to 5 bases and at J to 6 bases, leaving 5 bases not matched to a gene. This CDR3 is built from 14 residues. The germline gives CDR1 SGDLS, CDR2 YYNGEE. This TCR was recovered from a man aged 35 to 55. The rearrangement uses TRBV9 and TRBJ2-1; 10 bases fit TRBD1. What was sequenced was peripheral blood mononuclear cells (PBMCs). This chain's CDR3 is CASRTGQGSNEQFF. The CDR3 DNA reads TGTGCCAGCAGAACGGGACAGGGGTCCAATGAGCAGTTCTTC.